The 30 T cell receptor beta chains listed next were all sequenced from one sample in a study of Tregs in tolerant kidney transplant recipients. Using immunoSEQ multiplex PCR, the repertoire was profiled, and TCRdb retains in-frame clones only, with some absent. The table for this sample gives roughly 48,000 clones. Sequences were derived from CD4+ T cells from blood, sampled before the transplant. The receptor source for this set is a human donor who received a combined kidney and bone marrow transplant.

Concerning this clone itself: The CDR3 end lies 3 residues beyond the end of the read and is filled in from the germline J gene. This chain connects TRBV6-1 to TRBJ1-5; TRBD1 agrees at 7 bases. The CDR3 is 15 amino acids. J was trimmed by 4 bases and V by 4 bases; bases with no gene match: 7. Germline assignment: CDR1 MNHNS and CDR2 SASEGT. The CDR3 reads CASSGRQGDNQPQHF. The sequenced CDR3 bases are TGTGCCAGCAGTGGGAGACAGGGCGATAATCAGCCC.

CDR3 DNA, as far as it was read: TGCAGTGCTATTTCCGGGACTAGCACGCAAGAGACC. Its protein product is CSAISGTSTQET. The full CDR3 sequence reads CSAISGTSTQETQYF. This rearrangement joins TRBV20-1 to TRBJ2-5, with TRBD2 matching 9 bases. From the germline J gene comes the end of the CDR3, since the read stops 3 residues before it. The trim removed 4 bases at V and 2 bases at J, leaving 8 bases unmatched. This CDR3 is built from 15 residues. Germline V gene data show CDR1 as DFQATT and CDR2 as SNEGSKA (reference sequence).

In regard to this clone: The read halts 3 residues ahead of the CDR3 end, with the missing end drawn from the germline J gene. This chain uses TRBV19 with TRBJ1-6; maybe TRBD1 (6 bases). The CDR3 sequence is 14 residues long. Trimming left V 8 bases short and J 6 bases short, with 14 bases between. Germline V gene lookup returns CDR1 LNHDA and CDR2 SQIVND (reference sequence). Here the CDR3 reads CASGETGGNSPLHF. Partial CDR3 DNA: TGTGCCAGTGGTGAGACAGGCGGTAATTCACCC.

Of note for this clone: The read terminates 3 residues ahead of where the CDR3 ends, so the germline J gene completes it. V and J are TRBV5-1 and TRBJ2-5; perhaps TRBD1 as D (6 bases). V was trimmed by 0 bases and J by 5 bases, leaving 8 bases between them. The CDR3 totals 13 residues. From germline, CDR1 is SGHRS and CDR2 YFSETQ. The sequenced CDR3 bases are TGCGCCAGCAGCTTGGGGCAGGGGGAGACC. Protein: CASSLGQGET. In full, the CDR3 is CASSLGQGETQYF.

About this clone: The read gets to within 3 residues of the CDR3 end, and the germline J gene fills in the rest. V and J are TRBV5-1 and TRBJ1-3; 11 positions agree with TRBD1. Germline-derived CDR1 and CDR2 are SGHRS and YFSETQ. Germline trimming cut 4 bases from V and 4 bases from J; bases unmatched to any gene: 7. This CDR3 is built from 16 residues. This CDR3 reads CASSPKGQGAGNTIYF. The DNA read from the CDR3 is TGCGCCAGCAGCCCCAAAGGACAGGGGGCAGGAAACACC.

Turning to this clone: Read coverage stops 3 residues before the CDR3 terminus; the germline J gene supplies the remainder. This chain joins TRBV20-1 and TRBJ2-1, with TRBD2 matching 9 bases. The CDR3 covers 14 residues. Trimming removed 3 bases from V and 6 bases from J; junction bases left unmatched: 6. The germline gives CDR1 DFQATT, CDR2 SNEGSKA (reference sequence). CDR3: CSARSSGTLNEQFF. CDR3 DNA, as far as it was read: TGCAGTGCTAGGTCTAGCGGGACTCTCAATGAG.

Concerning this clone: The read finishes 3 residues shy of the CDR3 end, and the germline J gene is used to complete it. J is TRBJ1-4 and V is TRBV7-2; D possibly corresponds to TRBD1 (6 bases). CDR1 and CDR2 (germline): SGHTA, FQGNSA. The CDR3 runs 15 residues. Trimming removed 5 bases from V and 0 bases from J, with 10 bases in between. The CDR3 loop reads CASSPRTATNEKLFF. Incomplete CDR3 DNA: TGTGCCAGCAGCCCCCGGACAGCAACTAATGAAAAA.

On this clone: The read ends 3 residues before the CDR3 terminus; that terminus is restored from the germline J gene. This chain joins TRBV29-1 and TRBJ2-1, with 11 bases fitting TRBD1. Germline V gives CDR1 SQVTM, CDR2 ANQGSEA. The V gene end was trimmed by 5 bases and the J gene end by 7 bases; junction bases not matched to a gene: 4. The CDR3 has 13 amino acids. CDR3 region: CSVRRDRGNEQFF. CDR3 bases read: TGCAGCGTTCGGCGGGACAGGGGGAATGAG.

About this clone itself: The read finishes 3 residues shy of the CDR3 end, and the germline J gene is used to complete it. This chain connects TRBV2 to TRBJ1-1; 7 nucleotides align to TRBD1. The length of the CDR3 is 14 residues. J gave up 1 base and V 6 bases, and 5 bases lay outside the gene matches. Germline V gene data show CDR1 as SNHLY and CDR2 as FYNNEI. Incomplete CDR3 DNA: TGTGCCAGCAGCTACCGACAGGGGAACACTGAA. The encoded protein is CASSYRQGNTE. The CDR3 reads in full as CASSYRQGNTEAFF.

With regard to this clone: The DNA ends 3 residues before the CDR3 does, and the rest of the CDR3 is filled in from the germline J gene. This chain connects TRBV20-1 to TRBJ2-7; 7 bases fit TRBD2. The V gene end was trimmed by 0 bases and the J gene end by 5 bases; junction bases not matched to a gene: 10. Per the germline V gene, CDR1 is DFQATT and CDR2 is SNEGSKA (reference sequence). CDR3 length: 15 residues. CDR3 loop: CSARDRRREKNEQYF. The sequenced part of the CDR3 DNA is TGCAGTGCTAGAGATCGTAGGCGGGAGAAGAACGAG.

Remarks on this clone: Read data end 3 residues before the CDR3 end; the end is taken from the germline J gene. V gene TRBV5-6 combines with J gene TRBJ1-5, with D maybe TRBD1 (6 bases). The CDR3 has 14 residues. CDR1 SGHDT and CDR2 YYEEEE come from the germline V gene. Deletions cut 1 base from V and 7 bases from J, with 12 bases between. CDR3 loop: CASSLKQGGQPQHF. Partial CDR3 DNA: TGTGCCAGCAGCTTGAAACAGGGCGGGCAGCCC.

On this clone: The read terminates 3 residues ahead of where the CDR3 ends, so the germline J gene completes it. V and J are TRBV6-2 or TRBV6-3 and TRBJ1-2, with D possibly matching TRBD1 (6 bases). Germline-derived CDR1 and CDR2 are MNHEY and SVGEGT. The CDR3 runs to 11 residues. This CDR3 is CASRSQGGYTF. The sequenced CDR3 bases are TGTGCCAGCAGAAGCCAGGGGGGC.

With regard to this clone: The read is 3 residues too short to cover the CDR3 end, so that end is filled in from the germline J gene. The chain uses TRBV20-1 and TRBJ2-1; TRBD2 agrees at 7 bases. Germline CDR1 DFQATT, CDR2 SNEGSKA (reference sequence). V gave up 3 bases and J gave up 2 bases; unmatched junction bases: 7. The CDR3 is made up of 15 amino acids. The sequenced CDR3 bases are TGCAGTGCTAGGGGGACGGGGGGTACCTACAATGAG. Translating gives CSARGTGGTYNE. The entire CDR3 protein is CSARGTGGTYNEQFF.

Comments on this clone: From the germline J gene comes the end of the CDR3, since the read stops 3 residues before it. This rearrangement joins TRBV7-2 to TRBJ2-5; 7 bases match TRBD1. Unmatched junction bases numbered 8, after V lost 5 bases and J lost 5 bases. The V gene's germline CDR1 is SGHTA and CDR2 FQGNSA. The CDR3 length is 14 residues. Here the CDR3 reads CASSPDRPRETQYF. CDR3 bases read: TGTGCCAGCAGCCCGGACAGGCCCCGGGAGACC.

Notes on this clone: Read coverage stops 3 residues before the CDR3 terminus; the germline J gene supplies the remainder. The rearrangement joins TRBV5-1 to TRBJ2-4; 9 bases fit TRBD1. CDR3 length: 11 amino acids. Germline assignment: CDR1 SGHRS and CDR2 YFSETQ. The CDR3 sequence: CASSEQGAQYF. The sequenced CDR3 bases are TGCGCCAGCAGCGAACAGGGGGCT.

As to this clone: The CDR3 is cut off 3 residues early in the read; its end comes from the germline J gene. The chain carries TRBV6-2 or TRBV6-3 and TRBJ2-3, with TRBD2 identical over 10 bases. The germline V gene has CDR1 MNHEY and CDR2 SVGEGT. The CDR3 has 14 amino acids. Germline trimming cut 4 bases from V and 4 bases from J; bases unmatched to any gene: 2. The covered CDR3 bases are TGTGCCAGCAGTTCTAGCGGGAGCCCAGATACG. The encoded protein is CASSSSGSPDT. The whole CDR3 sequence reads CASSSSGSPDTQYF.

A remark on this clone: The sequence runs out 3 residues before the end of the CDR3; the remainder is reconstructed from the germline J gene. This rearrangement joins TRBV30 to TRBJ1-4; 9 bases line up with TRBD1. Unmatched junction bases numbered 2, after V lost 0 bases and J lost 6 bases. The CDR3 covers 14 residues. Germline V gene sequence: CDR1 GTSNPN, CDR2 SVGIG (reference sequence). CDR3 residues: CAWSVGTGYEKLFF. The CDR3 DNA, read in part, is TGTGCCTGGAGTGTGGGGACAGGGTATGAAAAA.

To note about this clone: The read finishes 3 residues shy of the CDR3 end, and the germline J gene is used to complete it. This chain uses TRBV19 with TRBJ2-1; D not resolved. Germline V gives CDR1 LNHDA, CDR2 SQIVND (reference sequence). This CDR3 is 14 amino acids long. V was cut by 4 bases and J by 6 bases, with 13 bases left in between. This CDR3 is CASSTSWQANEQFF. The DNA read from the CDR3 is TGTGCCAGTAGTACATCCTGGCAGGCCAATGAG.

A note on this clone: Coverage ceases 3 residues before the CDR3 finishes, and the germline J gene fills in the end. V is TRBV7-9 and J is TRBJ2-7; D might be TRBD1 (5 bases). V gave up 4 bases and J gave up 3 bases, with 13 bases separating them. From germline, CDR1 is SEHNR and CDR2 FQNEAQ (reference sequence). CDR3 length equals 14 residues. Partial CDR3 DNA: TGTGCCAGCAGCTCCACACGGACAAGCTACGAG. It is translated as CASSSTRTSYE. In full, the CDR3 reads CASSSTRTSYEQYF. The full variable domain, rest sourced from reference TRBV7-9 and TRBJ2-7, is DTGVSQNPRHKITKRGQNVTFRCDPISEHNRLYWYRQTLGQGPEFLTYFQNEAQLEKSRLLSDRFSAERPKGSFSTLEIQRTEQGDSAMYLCASSSTRTSYEQYFGPGTRLTVT.

Note on this clone: The CDR3 extends 3 residues past the end of the read, so its final part is completed from the germline J gene. V gene TRBV7-8 combines with J gene TRBJ2-3; 14 bases are a match to TRBD2. The ends lost 5 bases at V and 5 bases at J; junction bases unmatched: 6. The CDR3 consists of 16 residues. The germline V gene has CDR1 SGHVS and CDR2 FQNEAQ. The CDR3 is CASSPGTSGSVDTQYF. The DNA read from the CDR3 is TGTGCCAGCAGCCCTGGGACTAGCGGGAGTGTAGATACG.

Incomplete CDR3 DNA: TGCGCCAGCAGCCCGATGGGGGGGTCCAGGGAG. Translation gives CASSPMGGSRE. The whole CDR3 protein is CASSPMGGSRELFF. This chain uses TRBV5-1 with TRBJ2-2, with 7 nucleotides matching TRBD2. The read ends 3 residues early relative to the CDR3; the germline J gene fills the gap. J gave up 9 bases and V 4 bases, and 9 bases lay outside the gene matches. Looked up from germline, CDR1 is SGHRS and CDR2 is YFSETQ. The CDR3 runs to 14 residues.

Details on this clone: The read comes to an end 3 residues before the CDR3 does, leaving the germline J gene to fill in the end. The rearrangement joins TRBV7-7 to TRBJ2-3; 10 bases agree with TRBD1. After removal of 4 bases from V and 6 bases from J, the junction contained 4 bases not matched to a gene. The CDR3 totals 14 residues. CDR1 SSHAT and CDR2 FNYEAQ come from the germline V gene (reference sequence). The CDR3 spells CASSSGQGRDTQYF. Partial CDR3 DNA: TGTGCCAGCAGCTCGGGACAGGGGAGGGATACG.

About this clone: The read terminates 3 residues ahead of where the CDR3 ends, so the germline J gene completes it. This chain connects TRBV20-1 to TRBJ2-7, with 9 positions matching TRBD2. This CDR3 is built from 13 residues. Trimming at V came to 5 bases and at J to 2 bases, leaving 4 bases not matched to a gene. Germline-derived CDR1 and CDR2 are DFQATT and SNEGSKA (reference sequence). The CDR3 is CSALAGAPYEQYF. Partial CDR3 DNA: TGCAGTGCTTTAGCGGGAGCCCCCTACGAG.

On this clone: The DNA ends 3 residues before the CDR3 does, and the rest of the CDR3 is filled in from the germline J gene. The chain combines TRBV5-1 with TRBJ2-5; D may be TRBD1 (5 bases). The germline V gene encodes CDR1 SGHRS and CDR2 YFSETQ. CDR3 size: 12 residues. V dropped 5 bases and J dropped 5 bases, with 10 bases sitting between them. CDR3 region: CASRLGDETQYF. Partial CDR3 DNA: TGCGCCAGCAGGTTAGGGGATGAGACC.

The DNA read from the CDR3 is TGTGCCTGGGCCGGGACAGGGGGCAATCAGCCC. Its translation: CAWAGTGGNQP. The full CDR3 sequence reads CAWAGTGGNQPQHF. This chain uses TRBV30 with TRBJ1-5; 10 nucleotides align to TRBD1. The CDR3 end is not reached by the read, which stops 3 residues before it; the germline J gene fills it in. The germline gives CDR1 GTSNPN, CDR2 SVGIG (reference sequence). This CDR3 region has 14 residues. J lost 2 bases, V lost 5 bases, and 3 bases had no gene match.

About this clone itself: The read ends 3 residues shy of where the CDR3 ends; the end is completed using the germline J gene. The chain recombines TRBV20-1 with TRBJ2-3; 10 bases are a match to TRBD2. The trim removed 0 bases at V and 4 bases at J, leaving 7 bases unmatched. The CDR3 sequence is 16 residues long. CDR1 is DFQATT and CDR2 is SNEGSKA in the germline V gene (reference sequence). The CDR3 DNA, read in part, is TGCAGTGCTAGAGATCAACGGCTAGCGGGAGCAGATACG. Translation: CSARDQRLAGADT. In full, the CDR3 reads CSARDQRLAGADTQYF.

Of note for this clone: The read ends 3 residues before the CDR3 terminus; that terminus is restored from the germline J gene. The rearrangement links TRBV18 to TRBJ2-1; the D gene could be TRBD1 or TRBD2 (5 bases each). Germline CDR1 is KGHSH and CDR2 is LQKENI. The CDR3 loop spans 16 amino acids. The ends were cut back, 5 bases at V and 4 bases at J, with 18 bases in the middle. Partial CDR3 DNA: TGTGCCAGCTCAACAGCGAGGGGTGCTGGGTACAATGAG. Translation: CASSTARGAGYNE. From start to end, the CDR3 is CASSTARGAGYNEQFF. Filled out from reference TRBV18 and TRBJ2-1, the complete variable domain reads NAGVMQNPRHLVRRRGQEARLRCSPMKGHSHVYWYRQLPEEGLKFMVYLQKENIIDESGMPKERFSAEFPKEGPSILRIQQVVRGDSAAYFCASSTARGAGYNEQFFGPGTRLTVL.

This chain's CDR3 is CASSPTGQGYEQYF. The sequenced CDR3 bases are TGTGCCAGCAGTCCGACGGGACAGGGCTACGAG. This chain connects TRBV6-2 or TRBV6-3 to TRBJ2-7; 9 bases map to TRBD1. The CDR3 end lies 3 residues beyond the end of the read and is filled in from the germline J gene. Losses at the gene ends were 5 bases for V and 3 bases for J; bases not matched to a gene: 5. The CDR3 sequence is 14 residues long. Germline V CDR1 and CDR2: MNHEY, SVGEGT.

Note on this clone: The observed sequence ends 3 residues before the CDR3 terminus, with the missing tail filled in from the germline J gene. This chain connects TRBV20-1 to TRBJ2-1; the D is unclear. V was pared by 6 bases and J by 6 bases, with 21 bases between. Per germline, CDR1 DFQATT and CDR2 SNEGSKA (reference sequence). The CDR3 sequence is 15 residues long. The CDR3 DNA, read in part, is TGCAGTGCCATCACTCTAGATTTCTCGAGCAATGAG. Its protein product is CSAITLDFSSNE. The entire CDR3 protein reads CSAITLDFSSNEQFF.

With respect to this clone: The CDR3 end is not reached by the read, which stops 3 residues before it; the germline J gene fills it in. V gene TRBV2 combines with J gene TRBJ2-7, with D perhaps matching TRBD1 (6 bases). CDR3 length: 12 amino acids. Germline loops: CDR1 SNHLY, CDR2 FYNNEI. V lost 10 bases and J lost 3, with 13 bases in between. CDR3 sequence reads: CATRQESYEQYF. The covered CDR3 bases are TGTGCCACCAGACAGGAGAGCTACGAG. Supplemented by reference TRBV2 and TRBJ2-7, the full variable domain reads EPEVTQTPSHQVTQMGQEVILRCVPISNHLYFYWYRQILGQKVEFLVSFYNNEISEKSEIFDDQFSVERPDGSNFTLKIRSTKLEDSAMYFCATRQESYEQYFGPGTRLTVT.